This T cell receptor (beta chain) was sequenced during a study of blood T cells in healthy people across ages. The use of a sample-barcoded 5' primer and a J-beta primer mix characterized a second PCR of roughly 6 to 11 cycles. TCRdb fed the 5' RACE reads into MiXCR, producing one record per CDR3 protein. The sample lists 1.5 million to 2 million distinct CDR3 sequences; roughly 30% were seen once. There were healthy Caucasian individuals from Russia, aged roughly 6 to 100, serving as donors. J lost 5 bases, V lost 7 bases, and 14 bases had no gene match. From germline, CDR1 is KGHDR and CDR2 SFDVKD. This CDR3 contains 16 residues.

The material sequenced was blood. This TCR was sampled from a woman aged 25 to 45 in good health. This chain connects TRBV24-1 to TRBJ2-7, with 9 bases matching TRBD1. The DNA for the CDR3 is TGTGCCACCAGAAAAACCCGGGACAGGGCCCTAAACGAGCAGTACTTC. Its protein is CATRKTRDRALNEQYF.